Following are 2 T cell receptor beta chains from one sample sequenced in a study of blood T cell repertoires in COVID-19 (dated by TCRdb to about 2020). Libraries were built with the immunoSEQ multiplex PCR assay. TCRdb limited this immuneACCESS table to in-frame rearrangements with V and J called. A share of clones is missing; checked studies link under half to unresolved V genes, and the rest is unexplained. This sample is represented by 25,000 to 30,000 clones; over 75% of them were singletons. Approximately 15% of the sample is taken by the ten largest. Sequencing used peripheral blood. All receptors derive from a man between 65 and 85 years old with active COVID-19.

The DNA of the CDR3 is TGCGCCAGCAGCTTGGACAGGGTGAACACCGGGGAGCTGTTTTTT. It codes for CASSLDRVNTGELFF. The chain uses TRBV5-1 and TRBJ2-2, with a possible D match to TRBD1 (6 bases). Germline values: CDR1 SGHRS, CDR2 YFSETQ. V gave up 0 bases and J gave up 1 base, with 7 bases separating them. The CDR3 runs to 15 residues.

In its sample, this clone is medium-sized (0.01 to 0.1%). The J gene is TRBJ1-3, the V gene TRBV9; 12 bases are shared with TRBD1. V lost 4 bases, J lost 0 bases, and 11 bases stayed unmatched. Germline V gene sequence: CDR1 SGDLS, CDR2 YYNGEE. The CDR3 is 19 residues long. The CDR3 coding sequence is TGTGCCAGCAGCACCGGGACAGGGGGCGGTTTGGCCTCTGGAAACACCATATATTTT. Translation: CASSTGTGGGLASGNTIYF.